This T cell receptor (beta chain) was identified during a study of regulatory T cells in long-lasting Graves disease. Study-wide results and caveats: Persistent disease was characterized by preferential usage of TRBV28, TRBJ1-2 and TRBJ2-5.

Building of the TCR beta libraries involved iRepertoire HTBI primers and Arm-PCR of CDR3 regions. TCRdb independently ran MiXCR on the multiplex PCR reads; one entry per CDR3 protein. The table shows some 370,000 distinct CDR3 sequences, with 20% occurring only once. From germline, CDR1 is SGDLS and CDR2 YYNGEE. This CDR3 has 17 amino acids. Trimming took off 4 bases at V and 7 bases at J, with 23 bases between the two ends. This clonotype was observed many times. What it recognizes is unknown. Sample time point: persistent/refractory GD, antithyroid drugs over 5 years with positive TRAb. With RNA extracted from PBMCs as input, the TCR library was made.

V and J are TRBV9 and TRBJ2-2; D is perhaps TRBD1 (6 bases). The receptor was isolated from a female donor with Graves disease. The sequenced sample was peripheral blood mononuclear cells (PBMCs), obtained when the disease was refractory, from a patient treated with antithyroid drugs. CDR3 DNA sequence: TGTGCCAGCAGCCAGTTGCCAGGGGCCGAGTTGGGCGGGGAGCTGTTTTTT. Amino acid sequence: CASSQLPGAELGGELFF.